The 21 T cell receptor beta chains presented below share a single source sample, sequenced in a study of T cell changes during pregnancy in multiple sclerosis. TCRdb's table, derived via immunoSEQ multiplex PCR, lists solely in-frame clones and lacks some. The sample contains roughly 88,000 clones, about 92% of which appear only once. Sequenced material: peripheral blood, taken in the first trimester of pregnancy. The receptor set was obtained from a female donor with multiple sclerosis, enrolled in a pregnancy study.

This chain joins TRBV19 and TRBJ2-1, with D maybe TRBD1 (5 bases). This CDR3 has 12 amino acids. In germline, CDR1 is LNHDA, CDR2 SQIVND (reference sequence). The germline V and J ends were trimmed by 5 bases and 9 bases, with 11 bases remaining between them. This CDR3 is CASSQKGFEQFF. CDR3 DNA sequence: TGTGCCAGTAGTCAAAAGGGGTTTGAGCAGTTCTTC.

This clone is a singleton in its sample. The CDR3 DNA follows: TGTGCCAGCAGCTTAGCTCAGGGGGTGGGCACTGAAGCTTTCTTT. Protein sequence: CASSLAQGVGTEAFF. This chain joins TRBV7-6 and TRBJ1-1, with 7 bases fitting TRBD1. There are 15 residues in the CDR3. The germline gives CDR1 SGHVS, CDR2 FNYEAQ. J gave up 4 bases and V 0 bases, and 5 bases lay outside the gene matches. Filled out from reference TRBV7-6 and TRBJ1-1, the complete variable domain reads GAGVSQSPRYKVTKRGQDVALRCDPISGHVSLYWYRQALGQGPEFLTYFNYEAQQDKSGLPNDRFSAERPEGSISTLTIQRTEQRDSAMYRCASSLAQGVGTEAFFGQGTRLTVV.

The genes are TRBV6-5 and TRBJ2-7; possibly TRBD1 for D (6 bases). The CDR3 has 13 residues. V dropped 5 bases and J dropped 5 bases, with 13 bases sitting between them. Germline loops: CDR1 MNHEY, CDR2 SVGAGI. The CDR3: CASSLMGQHEQYF. CDR3 nucleotide sequence: TGTGCCAGCAGTCTCATGGGACAACACGAGCAGTACTTC.

The CDR3 DNA is TGTGCCAGCTCACCACCCTTCCAGTACCGACTGACTAACTATGGCTACACCTTC. It specifies CASSPPFQYRLTNYGYTF. V gene TRBV18 combines with J gene TRBJ1-2; D not resolved. CDR1 is KGHSH and CDR2 is LQKENI in the germline V gene. V lost 0 bases and J 0 bases, leaving 17 bases between the germline ends. This CDR3 region has 18 residues. Looking up the rest from reference TRBV18 and TRBJ1-2 gives the full variable domain: NAGVMQNPRHLVRRRGQEARLRCSPMKGHSHVYWYRQLPEEGLKFMVYLQKENIIDESGMPKERFSAEFPKEGPSILRIQQVVRGDSAAYFCASSPPFQYRLTNYGYTFGSGTRLTVV.

The chain carries TRBV5-6 and TRBJ2-2; 10 bases are shared with TRBD2. V lost 2 bases, J lost 0 bases, and 4 bases stayed unmatched. Germline values: CDR1 SGHDT, CDR2 YYEEEE. There are 17 residues in the CDR3. CDR3 in DNA: TGTGCCAGCAGCTTAAGGACTAGCGGTACGAACACCGGGGAGCTGTTTTTT. Its protein is CASSLRTSGTNTGELFF.

This chain joins TRBV29-1 and TRBJ1-1, with D possibly matching TRBD1 (5 bases). The germline gives CDR1 SQVTM, CDR2 ANQGSEA. CDR3 length: 14 amino acids. V shed 3 bases and J shed 0 bases, with 11 bases lying between them. The CDR3 DNA sequence: TGCAGCGTTGATATGGCAGGGATGAACACTGAAGCTTTCTTT. Amino acids: CSVDMAGMNTEAFF.

This clone was seen only once. J is TRBJ2-2 and V is TRBV27; 8 nucleotides match TRBD1. V was clipped by 4 bases and J by 1 base; unmatched bases: 8. Germline loops: CDR1 MNHEY, CDR2 SMNVEV (reference sequence). The CDR3 has 17 amino acids. CDR3 protein: CASSWKGQALNTGELFF. The CDR3 coding sequence is TGTGCCAGCAGTTGGAAGGGACAGGCGCTGAACACCGGGGAGCTGTTTTTT.

V gene TRBV4-2 combines with J gene TRBJ2-3, with a possible D match to TRBD2 (5 bases). The CDR3 runs to 14 residues. V was shortened by 2 bases and J by 4 bases, with 10 bases between the two germline ends. The germline gives CDR1 LGHNA, CDR2 YNFKEQ. The CDR3 is CASSQRTGPDTQYF. As DNA, the CDR3 is TGTGCCAGCAGCCAACGGACTGGTCCAGATACGCAGTATTTT.

The chain couples TRBV30 to TRBJ2-3; 14 nucleotides match TRBD2. The CDR3 covers 19 residues. Germline V lookup: CDR1 GTSNPN, CDR2 SVGIG (reference sequence). J gave up 1 base and V 0 bases, and 9 bases lay outside the gene matches. The CDR3 nucleotides are TGTGCCTGGAGTGTAAGGACTAGCGGGAGGAGGGGGGGCACAGATACGCAGTATTTT. The encoded protein is CAWSVRTSGRRGGTDTQYF.

A few counts support this clone. The rearrangement links TRBV20-1 to TRBJ1-1; D is possibly TRBD1 (5 bases). CDR3 length: 11 residues. Germline CDR1 is DFQATT and CDR2 is SNEGSKA (reference sequence). V lost 2 bases, J lost 4 bases, and 5 bases lay in between. The CDR3 coding sequence is TGCAGTGCTAGACAGGGCACTGAAGCTTTCTTT. It specifies CSARQGTEAFF.

The rearrangement links TRBV28 to TRBJ1-2; 9 bases map to TRBD1. The germline gives CDR1 MDHEN, CDR2 SYDVKM. The CDR3 spans 18 residues. V shed 5 bases, J shed 0 bases, and the junction held 13 bases outside the gene matches. DNA of the CDR3: TGTGCCAGCAGTCCCCACAGGGTGGACAGGGGTGCTAACTATGGCTACACCTTC. It encodes CASSPHRVDRGANYGYTF.

The genes are TRBV6-4 and TRBJ2-3; 7 bases fit TRBD1. The CDR3 sequence is 13 residues long. Germline V lookup: CDR1 MRHNA, CDR2 SNTAGT. Losses at the gene ends were 8 bases for V and 4 bases for J; bases not matched to a gene: 6. The CDR3 here is CASGDSGSDTQYF. CDR3 sequence (DNA): TGTGCCAGCGGGGACAGTGGGTCAGATACGCAGTATTTT.

The gene calls are TRBV7-2 and TRBJ2-7; TRBD1 agrees at 8 bases. The CDR3 consists of 15 residues. Germline CDR1 and CDR2: SGHTA and FQGNSA. Germline trimming cut 2 bases from V and 0 bases from J; bases unmatched to any gene: 3. For the CDR3, the DNA is TGTGCCAGCAGCTTATATGGACAGGGCTCCTACGAGCAGTACTTC. Residues: CASSLYGQGSYEQYF.

This chain connects TRBV4-3 to TRBJ1-1; D gene uncertain. Trimming cost V 0 bases and J 0 bases, with 8 bases left between them. CDR3 length equals 15 residues. Germline V CDR1 and CDR2: LGHNA, YSLEER. The CDR3 coding sequence is TGCGCCAGCAGCCAAGAGTTGCTAATGAACACTGAAGCTTTCTTT. Its translation is CASSQELLMNTEAFF.

Regarding this clone: Other DNA sequences within the sample encode an identical CDR3. The chain joins TRBV5-1 to TRBJ2-7; D is unclear. The germline V gene encodes CDR1 SGHRS and CDR2 YFSETQ. The CDR3 is 11 residues long. V was pared by 0 bases and J by 6 bases, with 4 bases between. The CDR3 nucleotides are TGCGCCAGCAGCTTGGCGGGCGAGCAGTACTTC. Translated, it gives CASSLAGEQYF.

This chain uses TRBV27 with TRBJ1-5; D unclear. V was trimmed by 6 bases and J by 7 bases, leaving 13 bases between them. Germline V CDR1 and CDR2: MNHEY, SMNVEV (reference sequence). CDR3 size: 13 residues. CDR3 sequence: CASRNSMLQPQHF. CDR3 DNA sequence: TGTGCCAGCAGGAATAGTATGCTGCAGCCCCAGCATTTT.

The chain is built from TRBV2 and TRBJ2-1, with 10 bases fitting TRBD2. This CDR3 contains 18 residues. V dropped 0 bases and J dropped 8; count of bases not matched to a gene: 13. Germline V gene sequence: CDR1 SNHLY, CDR2 FYNNEI. The CDR3 coding sequence is TGTGCCAGCAGTGAAGCGCTTCTGGCTAGCGGGAGTACGGATGAGCAGTTCTTC. Its protein is CASSEALLASGSTDEQFF. Supplemented by reference TRBV2 and TRBJ2-1, the full variable domain reads EPEVTQTPSHQVTQMGQEVILRCVPISNHLYFYWYRQILGQKVEFLVSFYNNEISEKSEIFDDQFSVERPDGSNFTLKIRSTKLEDSAMYFCASSEALLASGSTDEQFFGPGTRLTVL.

The chain uses TRBV10-1 and TRBJ1-1; 7 bases are shared with TRBD1. V gave up 6 bases and J gave up 1 base; unmatched junction bases: 11. Looked up from germline, CDR1 is WNHNN and CDR2 is SYGVQD (reference sequence). The CDR3 has 16 amino acids. In DNA, the CDR3 is TGCGCCAGCAGACCCCCGGGACAGACAACGAACACTGAAGCTTTCTTT. It codes for CASRPPGQTTNTEAFF.

This clone was detected only once. The CDR3 protein is CASSLIKTVNTEAFF. CDR3 sequence (DNA): TGTGCCAGCAGTCTCATAAAGACAGTAAACACTGAAGCTTTCTTT. The chain uses TRBV27 and TRBJ1-1; TRBD1 is a possible D gene (5 bases). The germline CDR1 and CDR2 sequences are MNHEY and SMNVEV (reference sequence). CDR3 size: 15 residues. The V gene lost 5 bases and the J gene lost 2 bases, with 15 bases spanning the gap.

This chain links TRBV11-2 with TRBJ2-1; 14 nucleotides align to TRBD2. The CDR3 length is 15 residues. V dropped 6 bases and J dropped 7; count of bases not matched to a gene: 5. The germline gives CDR1 SGHAT, CDR2 FQNNGV. The CDR3 nucleotides read TGTGCCAGCAGGGGGACTAGCGGGAGTACGAATGAGCAGTTCTTC. Its translation: CASRGTSGSTNEQFF.

This chain links TRBV6-6 with TRBJ2-2; a possible D gene is TRBD1 (6 bases). V gave up 1 base and J gave up 5 bases, with 11 bases separating them. Germline-derived CDR1 and CDR2 are MNHNY and SVGAGI (reference sequence). The CDR3 has 15 amino acids. This chain's CDR3 is CASSYLQGKTGELFF. Written as DNA, the CDR3 is TGTGCCAGCAGTTACTTACAGGGTAAAACCGGGGAGCTGTTTTTT.